These T cell receptor beta chains were read from a single sample in a study of cytomegalovirus exposure and HLA in healthy donors. Some clones are missing from TCRdb's copy, which holds only in-frame ones; the method was immunoSEQ multiplex PCR. The sample yields more than 110,000 clones, 70% to 80% seen once. The sample taken for sequencing was PBMCs. The receptors shown here come from a female donor in good health and CMV-seronegative. Each CDR3 is given with its conserved first and last residue. Each record gives: J gene, D gene, clone size, CDR3 length, V gene, CDR3 DNA, CDR3 protein. The D gene is left open where the match is weak. Size is omitted from some rows. Given values are once, few, many or a class for expanded clones.

TRBJ2-3 NA NA 15 TRBV5-1 TGCGCCAGCAGCCAGGGGGGAGCTAGCACAGATACGCAGTATTTT CASSQGGASTDTQYF
TRBJ1-1 NA NA 14 TRBV27 TGTGCCAGCAGCTCGAGGGACATCGGCACTGAAGCTTTCTTT CASSSRDIGTEAFF
TRBJ2-2 TRBD2 few 16 TRBV5-1 TGCGCCAGCAGCCCGGGGACCGCGGGGGGCCCCGGGGAGCTGTTTTTT CASSPGTAGGPGELFF
TRBJ2-5 NA NA 13 TRBV19 TGTGCCAGTAGTATACAGATCCAGGAGACCCAGTACTTC CASSIQIQETQYF
TRBJ2-5 NA NA 12 TRBV14 TGTGCCAGCAGCCGGGGAGGAGAGACCCAGTACTTC CASSRGGETQYF
TRBJ1-6 TRBD1 few 15 TRBV5-4 TGTGCCAGCAGCTTGAGGACAGGGGGTAATTCACCCCTCCACTTT CASSLRTGGNSPLHF
TRBJ2-7 NA NA 12 TRBV5-4 TGTGCCAGCAGAGGGGCCACCTACGAGCAGTACTTC CASRGATYEQYF
TRBJ1-1 NA NA 13 TRBV5-5 TGTGCCAGCAGGCTACGGGTCAACACTGAAGCTTTCTTT CASRLRVNTEAFF
TRBJ1-1 NA NA 13 TRBV28 TGTGCCAGCATTAAAACGGGGGGTATGGAAGCTTTCTTT CASIKTGGMEAFF
TRBJ1-4 TRBD1 NA 16 TRBV14 TGTGCCAGCAGCCAAGAATTGGGGACAGCGAATGAAAAACTGTTTTTT CASSQELGTANEKLFF
TRBJ2-1 TRBD2 NA 18 TRBV9 TGTGCCAGCAGCCGCTTATGGAGCGGGGGGGCCGGCTACAATGAGCAGTTCTTC CASSRLWSGGAGYNEQFF
TRBJ1-3 NA NA 15 TRBV28 TGTGCCAGCAGTTTCGATCCGCAGTTCGGAAACACCATATATTTT CASSFDPQFGNTIYF
TRBJ2-7 NA NA 15 TRBV5-4 TGTGCCAGCAGCCCCGGAGGGGCACCTTCCTACGAGCAGTACTTC CASSPGGAPSYEQYF
TRBJ1-1 NA NA 11 TRBV7-2 TGTGCCAGCAGCTCATTCACTGAAGCTTTCTTT CASSSFTEAFF
TRBJ2-5 NA NA 13 TRBV9 TGTGCCAGCGGAGGCAGCCCTCTAGAGACCCAGTACTTC CASGGSPLETQYF
TRBJ2-7 TRBD1 NA 15 TRBV5-1 TGCGCCAGCAGCTTAGAAGGGACAGGAGTGGACGAGCAGTACTTC CASSLEGTGVDEQYF
TRBJ2-7 TRBD2 NA 16 TRBV5-4 TGTGCCAGCAGCGAGGGACTAGCGGGGAACTCCTACGAGCAGTACTTC CASSEGLAGNSYEQYF
TRBJ1-6 TRBD1 few 16 TRBV5-1 TGCGCCAGCAGCTTGGCCGGACAGGGGTTTGCCTCACCCCTCCACTTT CASSLAGQGFASPLHF